This T cell receptor (beta chain) is drawn from a study of OX40 agonist ivuxolimab in advanced cancers. Study details: Patients were treated with ivuxolimab, an agonistic anti-OX40 (CD134) antibody.

The J segment lost 4 bases and the V segment lost 6 bases, leaving 5 bases of the junction unmatched. Germline values: CDR1 SGHDT, CDR2 YYEEEE. CDR3 size: 14 residues. The data were produced by immunoSEQ multiplex PCR, yet TCRdb's version contains in-frame clones alone and is incomplete. Among some 57,000 clones listed, around nine tenths were seen once. Systemic immunosuppression or a history of autoimmune disease excluded patients. Source: CD4+ or CD8+ T cells sorted from blood, taken in a trial of the OX40 agonist ivuxolimab. This receptor was obtained from an adult with an advanced solid tumor such as melanoma, head and neck, liver or kidney cancer. The V gene is TRBV5-6, the J gene TRBJ2-1; TRBD2 matches at 9 bases. DNA for the CDR3: TGTGCCAGCAATAGCGGGAGACGGTACAATGAGCAGTTCTTC. As protein: CASNSGRRYNEQFF.